A single sample gave rise to the 9 T cell receptor beta chains below, sequenced in a study of response to subunit inactivated influenza vaccine. TCRdb reprocessed the RT-PCR reads via MiXCR and lists one record per CDR3 protein. The sample yields roughly 650,000 distinct CDR3 sequences, around 15% seen once. Sample: PBMCs from blood, taken around 15 days before vaccination. These receptors were collected from a man in his fifties who received an inactivated influenza vaccine.

The chain joins TRBV6-5 to TRBJ1-6; no firm D call. The CDR3 is 17 residues long. The V gene lost 2 bases and the J gene lost 0 bases, with 11 bases spanning the gap. CDR1 is MNHEY, CDR2 SVGAGI, per germline. CDR3 in amino acids: CASSYDISSSYNSPLHF. The DNA of the CDR3 is TGTGCCAGCAGTTACGACATCTCGAGCTCCTATAATTCACCCCTCCACTTT.

The rearrangement joins TRBV7-6 to TRBJ2-3; 9 bases map to TRBD1. Germline V gene lookup returns CDR1 SGHVS and CDR2 FNYEAQ. The V segment lost 5 bases and the J segment 2 bases; nucleotides outside the gene matches: 11. This CDR3 is built from 17 residues. The CDR3 sequence: CASSANPGQGITDTQYF. For the CDR3, the DNA is TGTGCCAGCAGCGCCAATCCGGGACAGGGTATCACAGATACGCAGTATTTT.

This clonotype was seen a handful of times. The chain uses TRBV20-1 and TRBJ2-1; a possible D gene is TRBD1 (6 bases). Germline V gives CDR1 DFQATT, CDR2 SNEGSKA (reference sequence). With 3 bases removed from V and 0 bases from J, the gap between germline ends came to 15 bases. CDR3 length equals 16 residues. CDR3 region: CSASLGQFNSYNEQFF. The CDR3 DNA reads as TGCAGTGCTAGCCTCGGACAGTTCAACTCCTACAATGAGCAGTTCTTC.

This clonotype was observed a few times. CDR3 in amino acids: CASKPDRSWGTEAFF. The DNA of the CDR3 is TGTGCCAGCAAACCGGACAGGTCCTGGGGCACTGAAGCTTTCTTT. The chain has TRBV12-3 or TRBV12-4 and TRBJ1-1, with 7 bases aligning to TRBD1. With V trimmed by 7 bases and J by 4 bases, 12 bases remained unmatched. This CDR3 has 15 amino acids.

This clonotype was seen a handful of times. The CDR3 loop reads CASSYSQIHTGELFF. CDR3 DNA sequence: TGTGCCAGCAGTTACTCGCAGATCCACACCGGGGAGCTGTTTTTT. The rearrangement links TRBV6-5 to TRBJ2-2; D not resolved. CDR3 size: 15 residues. The germline V and J ends were trimmed by 0 bases and 3 bases, with 8 bases remaining between them. The germline gives CDR1 MNHEY, CDR2 SVGAGI.

Only a few counts were recorded for this clonotype. This rearrangement joins TRBV4-2 to TRBJ2-7; D is unclear. Trimming stripped 0 bases from V and 2 bases from J, with 14 bases between. Germline values: CDR1 LGHNA, CDR2 YNFKEQ. This CDR3 is built from 16 residues. CDR3: CASSQEGLVPPYEQYF. The CDR3 DNA is TGTGCCAGCAGCCAAGAAGGGCTAGTCCCTCCCTACGAGCAGTACTTC.

The chain links TRBV20-1 to TRBJ1-5; TRBD1 matches 7 bases. CDR3 length equals 15 residues. Germline-derived CDR1 and CDR2 are DFQATT and SNEGSKA (reference sequence). V lost 6 bases, J lost 0 bases, and 8 bases stayed unmatched. As DNA, the CDR3 is TGCAGTGCCCAATTGGGGACAGCTAGCAATCAGCCCCAGCATTTT. This sequence encodes CSAQLGTASNQPQHF.

This clonotype was seen only a few times. The gene calls are TRBV28 and TRBJ2-7; 7 nucleotides line up with TRBD1. This CDR3 has 12 amino acids. Germline CDR1 reads MDHEN; CDR2 reads SYDVKM. The V segment lost 6 bases and the J segment 9 bases; nucleotides outside the gene matches: 8. CDR3 amino acids: CASRKRGGGQYF. The CDR3 DNA reads TGTGCCAGCAGAAAAAGAGGGGGCGGGCAGTACTTC.

The chain recombines TRBV9 with TRBJ1-1; D perhaps matches TRBD1 (5 bases). V was trimmed by 3 bases and J by 6 bases, leaving 18 bases between them. The CDR3 length is 15 residues. Germline V gene lookup returns CDR1 SGDLS and CDR2 YYNGEE. CDR3 region: CASSEGSWGGSEAFF. For the CDR3, the DNA is TGTGCCAGCAGCGAGGGGTCATGGGGTGGGTCTGAAGCTTTCTTT.